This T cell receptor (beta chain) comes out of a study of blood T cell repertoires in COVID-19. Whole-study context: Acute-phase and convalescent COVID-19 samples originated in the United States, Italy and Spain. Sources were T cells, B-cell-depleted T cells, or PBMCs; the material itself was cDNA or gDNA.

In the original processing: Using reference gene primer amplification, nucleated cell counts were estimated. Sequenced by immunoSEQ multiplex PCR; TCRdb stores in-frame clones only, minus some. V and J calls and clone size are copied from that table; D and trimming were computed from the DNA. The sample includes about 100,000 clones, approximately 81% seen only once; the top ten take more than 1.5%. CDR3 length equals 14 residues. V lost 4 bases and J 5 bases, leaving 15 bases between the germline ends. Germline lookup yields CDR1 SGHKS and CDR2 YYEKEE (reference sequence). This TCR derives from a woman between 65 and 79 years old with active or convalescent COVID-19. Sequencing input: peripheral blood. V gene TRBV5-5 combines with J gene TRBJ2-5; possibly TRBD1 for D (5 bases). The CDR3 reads CASSRQSIVETQYF. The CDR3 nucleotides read TGTGCCAGCAGCAGACAGAGCATTGTGGAGACCCAGTACTTC. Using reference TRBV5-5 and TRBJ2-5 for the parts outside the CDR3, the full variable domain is DAGVTQSPTHLIKTRGQQVTLRCSPISGHKSVSWYQQVLGQGPQFIFQYYEKEERGRGNFPDRFSARQFPNYSSELNVNALLLGDSALYLCASSRQSIVETQYFGPGTRLLVL.